This TCR beta chain was profiled in a study of cytomegalovirus exposure and HLA in healthy donors. Study as a whole: An earlier analysis found roughly 110 million unique TCR beta sequences from around 180 million T cells.

Findings and limits, study-wide: From TCR beta sequences, most subjects' HLA-A and HLA-B alleles were reportedly predicted accurately. It was only CMV serostatus that was available as immune exposure information. Excluded were some V segments that proved indistinguishable, including TRBV6-2 and TRBV6-3.

The primer mix had 60 Vbeta and 13 Jbeta primers. Profiling relied on immunoSEQ multiplex PCR, and the TCRdb table lists in-frame clones only, not all of them. The sample comprises about 210,000 clones, 70% to 80% of which are singletons, and 0.39% rests with the top ten. Remarks on this clone: The antigen remains undetermined.

Trimming stripped 7 bases from V and 1 base from J, with 11 bases between. The CDR3 length is 14 residues. CDR1 ENHRY and CDR2 SYGVKD come from the germline V gene. Source material: PBMCs. This sequence joins TRBV10-3 and TRBJ1-3; D is unclear. This TCR came from a male donor in good health and CMV-seropositive. This CDR3 is CAIKEGPSGNTIYF. The DNA for the CDR3 is TGTGCCATCAAAGAGGGCCCTTCTGGAAACACCATATATTTT.